What follows are 27 T cell receptor beta chains derived from one specimen sequenced in a study of regulatory T cells in long-lasting Graves disease. Time point reported: newly diagnosed GD, antithyroid drugs for less than 3 months. The authors made the TCR library using RNA they extracted from PBMCs. Construction of TCR beta libraries relied on iRepertoire HTBI primers and on Arm-PCR targeting CDR3 regions. In TCRdb, the multiplex PCR reads were re-called with MiXCR into one record per CDR3 protein. In the table there are 440,000 or so distinct CDR3 sequences, approximately 15% of which are singletons. The sample was also reused in another study, on T cells in Graves' hyperthyroidism and ophthalmopathy.

Sequenced material: peripheral blood mononuclear cells (PBMCs), taken at new diagnosis, from a patient treated with antithyroid drugs. The receptors originated from a woman in her thirties with Graves disease.

This clonotype was recorded at least ten times. The chain combines TRBV6-2 or TRBV6-3 with TRBJ2-5; D is unclear. V gave up 2 bases and J gave up 4 bases, with 14 bases separating them. CDR3 length: 15 residues. Germline V gene sequence: CDR1 MNHEY, CDR2 SVGEGT. CDR3 sequence reads: CASSYGQHPLETQYF. In DNA, the CDR3 is TGTGCCAGCAGTTACGGGCAGCACCCGCTAGAGACCCAGTACTTC.

On this clonotype itself: A read error may explain this, as a much larger clone is one base away. V usage is TRBV28 and J usage is TRBJ1-1; TRBD1 matches at 9 bases. The CDR3 spans 16 residues. The germline V gene encodes CDR1 MDHEN and CDR2 SYDVKM. The CDR3 region is CASGLTPGQGRSEAFF. In nucleotides, the CDR3 is TGTGCCAGCGGTTTAACCCCCGGACAGGGGCGGTCTGAAGCTTTCTTT.

At least ten counts were recorded for this clonotype. The V call is TRBV7-2, the J call TRBJ2-4; 7 nucleotides agree with TRBD2. The CDR3 length is 16 residues. Germline CDR1 reads SGHTA; CDR2 reads FQGNSA. V shed 0 bases, J shed 3 bases, and the junction held 5 bases outside the gene matches. The CDR3 loop is CASSLASTSLKNIQYF. The CDR3 coding sequence is TGTGCCAGCAGCTTAGCCTCGACTAGCCTCAAAAACATTCAGTACTTC.

There are many counts of this clonotype. V gene TRBV18 combines with J gene TRBJ2-7; no reliable D call. Germline CDR1 and CDR2: KGHSH and LQKENI. Trimming removed 6 bases from V and 3 bases from J, with 15 bases in between. This CDR3 is 14 amino acids long. CDR3 nucleotide sequence: TGTGCCAGCTCCCCCCCCGCAGGTCTCTACGAGCAGTACTTC. Its protein is CASSPPAGLYEQYF.

The V call is TRBV30, the J call TRBJ1-1; D unresolved. V gave up 8 bases and J gave up 5 bases, with 15 bases separating them. Germline V gene lookup returns CDR1 GTSNPN and CDR2 SVGIG (reference sequence). The CDR3 has 12 amino acids. The CDR3 reads CAHKTVQTEAFF. The CDR3 DNA sequence: TGTGCCCACAAGACCGTCCAGACTGAAGCTTTCTTT.

The sample holds a few counts of this clonotype. The genes are TRBV20-1 and TRBJ2-2; 9 positions match TRBD2. The trim removed 6 bases at V and 6 bases at J, leaving 8 bases unmatched. The CDR3 sequence is 14 residues long. The germline gives CDR1 DFQATT, CDR2 SNEGSKA (reference sequence). CDR3 amino acids: CSAKREDHSGELFF. The DNA of the CDR3 is TGCAGTGCCAAGCGGGAGGACCATTCCGGGGAGCTGTTTTTT.

As regards this clonotype: The final CDR3 position lacks the conserved phenylalanine or tryptophan, pointing to a likely read error. The chain couples TRBV6-9 to TRBJ2-5; 12 nucleotides match TRBD2. This CDR3 region has 16 residues. Per the germline V gene, CDR1 is MNHGY and CDR2 is SVAAGI. Trimming took 4 bases from V and 9 from J; bases not matched to a gene: 12. The DNA for the CDR3 is TGTGCCAGCAGTTCCTGGACTAGCGGGGCCCGAGGGGCCCAGTACTCC. Translation: CASSSWTSGARGAQYS.

A few counts support this clonotype. This sequence joins TRBV6-2 or TRBV6-3 and TRBJ2-3; D not certain. Per germline, CDR1 MNHEY and CDR2 SVGEGT. This CDR3 comprises 13 residues. Trimming stripped 3 bases from V and 0 bases from J, with 4 bases between. The CDR3 here is CASSYSSTDTQYF. The CDR3 nucleotides read TGTGCCAGCAGTTATTCGAGCACAGATACGCAGTATTTT.

The chain joins TRBV5-1 to TRBJ2-7, with D perhaps TRBD2 (5 bases). Trimming left V 4 bases short and J 7 bases short, with 24 bases between. This CDR3 comprises 16 residues. Germline CDR1 reads SGHRS; CDR2 reads YFSETQ. The DNA of the CDR3 is TGCGCCAGCAGCCCACGGGGAGCCTGGGCGTCTGGGGAGCAGTACTTC. Protein sequence: CASSPRGAWASGEQYF.

The J gene is TRBJ2-1, the V gene TRBV19; 8 bases line up with TRBD2. Germline CDR1 reads LNHDA; CDR2 reads SQIVND (reference sequence). Trimming took 3 bases from V and 13 from J; bases not matched to a gene: 14. The CDR3 has 15 residues. The CDR3: CASSMQVLAGHIQFF. The CDR3 DNA reads TGTGCCAGTAGTATGCAGGTTCTAGCGGGCCATATACAGTTCTTC.

This clonotype was seen many times. The DNA for the CDR3 is TGCGCCAGCAGCCTACCGGGACAGGAAGCTTTCTTT. Its translation is CASSLPGQEAFF. The chain has TRBV5-1 and TRBJ1-1, with 7 bases fitting TRBD1. V lost 4 bases, J lost 8 bases, and 5 bases stayed unmatched. The CDR3 spans 12 residues. Germline V CDR1 and CDR2: SGHRS, YFSETQ.

This clonotype occurred a few times. V usage is TRBV10-2 and J usage is TRBJ2-5; 8 positions match TRBD2. J was trimmed by 4 bases and V by 0 bases; bases with no gene match: 7. The CDR3 sequence is 16 residues long. Germline V gene sequence: CDR1 WSHSY, CDR2 SAAADI. The CDR3: CASSESGREVGETQYF. As DNA, the CDR3 is TGCGCCAGCAGTGAGTCCGGGCGGGAGGTGGGAGAGACCCAGTACTTC.

The chain is built from TRBV3-1 and TRBJ1-2; D possibly corresponds to TRBD1 (5 bases). CDR3 length: 14 amino acids. Germline CDR1 LGHDT, CDR2 YNNKEL (reference sequence). Deletions cut 2 bases from V and 4 bases from J, with 11 bases between. The CDR3 sequence: CASSQSPGGYGYTF. The CDR3 DNA is TGTGCCAGCAGCCAAAGCCCGGGGGGCTATGGCTACACCTTC.

This clonotype came up a few times. This sequence joins TRBV14 and TRBJ1-2; D gene uncertain. Trimming removed 1 base from V and 8 bases from J, with 11 bases in between. The CDR3 length is 13 residues. CDR1 and CDR2 from the germline V gene are SGHDN and FVKESK. CDR3 in amino acids: CASSQAVAGGYTF. In DNA form, the CDR3 reads TGTGCCAGCAGCCAAGCCGTCGCGGGGGGCTACACCTTC.

The table lists this clonotype with a few counts. V is TRBV27 and J is TRBJ2-5, with 10 bases fitting TRBD2. Germline CDR1 MNHEY, CDR2 SMNVEV (reference sequence). This CDR3 region has 15 residues. Trimming cost V 4 bases and J 1 base; bases outside gene matches: 3. The CDR3: CASSSLAGTQETQYF. DNA of the CDR3: TGTGCCAGCAGTTCACTAGCGGGAACCCAAGAGACCCAGTACTTC.

This clonotype has ten or more counts. The chain links TRBV11-1 to TRBJ2-7, with D possibly matching TRBD1 (6 bases). This CDR3 spans 14 amino acids. CDR1 and CDR2 (germline): SGHAT, FQDESV (reference sequence). Between the trimmed V and J ends, which lost 4 bases and 5 bases, there was a span of 15 bases. The CDR3 bases are TGTGCCAGCAGCTGGGGGCAAGGAGGACACGAGCAGTACTTC. It codes for CASSWGQGGHEQYF.

This clonotype was found many times. V and J are TRBV28 and TRBJ2-1; 9 bases line up with TRBD1. Losses at the gene ends were 1 base for V and 5 bases for J; bases not matched to a gene: 3. Germline V gene lookup returns CDR1 MDHEN and CDR2 SYDVKM. The CDR3 spans 15 residues. The CDR3 loop is CASSLLGTGNNEQFF. CDR3 bases: TGTGCCAGCAGTTTATTAGGGACAGGGAACAATGAGCAGTTCTTC.

This clonotype occurred many times. The chain has TRBV18 and TRBJ2-5; D is possibly TRBD1 or TRBD2 (7 bases each). The CDR3 contains 16 residues. V lost 2 bases, J lost 3 bases, and 16 bases lay in between. Germline V lookup: CDR1 KGHSH, CDR2 LQKENI. CDR3 in amino acids: CASSPIQTGREETQYF. For the CDR3, the DNA is TGTGCCAGCTCACCAATTCAGACAGGGAGGGAAGAGACCCAGTACTTC.

The V call is TRBV19, the J call TRBJ2-5; D is possibly TRBD1 or TRBD2 (6 bases each). Trimming took 4 bases from V and 13 from J, leaving 22 bases between them. In germline, CDR1 is LNHDA, CDR2 SQIVND (reference sequence). The CDR3 runs to 14 residues. Here the CDR3 reads CASSKDPRGPGAYF. For the CDR3, the DNA is TGTGCCAGTAGTAAGGACCCCCGGGGGCCTGGGGCGTACTTC. The whole variable domain, filled in from reference TRBV19 and TRBJ2-5, reads DGGITQSPKYLFRKEGQNVTLSCEQNLNHDAMYWYRQDPGQGLRLIYYSQIVNDFQKGDIAEGYSVSREKKESFPLTVTSAQKNPTAFYLCASSKDPRGPGAYFGPGTRLLVL.

Of note for this clonotype: It may be a read error: a sequence one base away is much more abundant. A read error is likely, as this CDR3 ends without the conserved phenylalanine or tryptophan. The DNA is left out, because the CDR3 cannot be placed on it with certainty; the CDR3 is given as TCRdb lists it. This chain's CDR3 is CASTSGQQPFY. J is TRBJ1-1 and V is TRBV5-1; TRBD1 is the table's D call and was not checked against the DNA. Termini included, the CDR3 measures 11 amino acids. CDR1 is SGHRS and CDR2 is YFSETQ in the germline V gene.

This clonotype came up many times. CDR3 sequence: CASSTGGRGSYNEQFF. The CDR3 region has the DNA TGTGCCAGCAGTACTGGGGGGAGGGGGTCCTACAATGAGCAGTTCTTC. V is TRBV6-1 and J is TRBJ2-1; TRBD2 is a possible D gene (7 bases). The germline gives CDR1 MNHNS, CDR2 SASEGT. V lost 5 bases, J lost 1 base, and 15 bases lay in between. The CDR3 has 16 residues.

At least ten counts were recorded for this clonotype. The chain joins TRBV15 to TRBJ2-5; 10 bases align to TRBD2. V gave up 0 bases and J gave up 4 bases; unmatched junction bases: 14. The CDR3 covers 19 residues. Looked up from germline, CDR1 is LNHNV and CDR2 is YYDKDF (reference sequence). CDR3 sequence: CATSRDLRLAGVRRETQYF. The CDR3 coding sequence is TGTGCCACCAGCAGAGATTTGCGTCTAGCGGGAGTAAGGCGAGAGACCCAGTACTTC.

There are many counts of this clonotype. The gene calls are TRBV28 and TRBJ2-7; D gene unclear. Trimming cost V 3 bases and J 6 bases, with 12 bases left between them. Germline assignment: CDR1 MDHEN and CDR2 SYDVKM. The CDR3 covers 13 residues. CDR3 in DNA: TGTGCCAGCAGTTTGGAACAGACTGGCGAGCAGTACTTC. Translating it yields CASSLEQTGEQYF.

This clonotype was counted between two and nine times. The chain has TRBV7-2 and TRBJ2-3; D unclear. This CDR3 has 13 amino acids. CDR1 and CDR2 from the germline V gene are SGHTA and FQGNSA. Trimming removed 6 bases at V and 0 bases at J, with 7 bases between. This CDR3 is CASSTESTDTQYF. CDR3 in DNA: TGTGCCAGCAGTACCGAGAGCACAGATACGCAGTATTTT.

This clonotype was seen at least ten times. J is TRBJ1-2 and V is TRBV28; D possibly corresponds to TRBD1 (6 bases). The CDR3 spans 15 residues. Germline loops: CDR1 MDHEN, CDR2 SYDVKM. The V end lost 5 bases, the J end lost 5 bases, and 18 bases lay between the germline ends. In DNA form, the CDR3 reads TGTGCCAGCAGTCCCCGTGTAGGGGGAGGATATGGCTACACCTTC. It encodes CASSPRVGGGYGYTF.

This clonotype was observed at least ten times. The chain couples TRBV20-1 to TRBJ2-1, with D perhaps TRBD2 (6 bases). Trimming took off 5 bases at V and 3 bases at J, with 14 bases between the two ends. Germline V CDR1 and CDR2: DFQATT, SNEGSKA (reference sequence). The CDR3 sequence is 14 residues long. The CDR3 loop reads CSAPGTSRYNEQFF. CDR3 nucleotides: TGCAGTGCTCCGGGGACTTCCCGCTACAATGAGCAGTTCTTC.

This clonotype was observed at least ten times. The chain has TRBV12-3 or TRBV12-4 and TRBJ2-5; a possible D gene is TRBD2 (5 bases). V dropped 6 bases and J dropped 8 bases, with 13 bases sitting between them. There are 12 residues in the CDR3. CDR3 sequence reads: CASRKMRTTQYF. CDR3 sequence (DNA): TGTGCCAGCAGGAAGATGCGGACTACCCAGTACTTC.